The T cell receptor beta chain described here comes from a study of cytomegalovirus exposure and HLA in healthy donors. This CDR3 has 14 residues. Looked up from germline, CDR1 is ENHRY and CDR2 is SYGVKD. Germline trimming cut 4 bases from V and 8 bases from J; bases unmatched to any gene: 4. Use of 60 Vbeta and 13 Jbeta primers characterized the PCR. Clones were read by immunoSEQ multiplex PCR, and TCRdb kept only the in-frame ones, dropping some. This table has around 120,000 clones, 70% to 80% appearing once. The TCR comes from a woman in her fifties or sixties in good health and CMV-seropositive. The chain employs TRBV10-3 and TRBJ1-4, with TRBD1 matching over 10 bases. Sequenced sample: PBMCs. CDR3 sequence reads: CAISGGTGDEKLFF. In nucleotides, the CDR3 is TGTGCCATCAGTGGAGGGACAGGGGACGAAAAACTGTTTTTT.